A single sample is the source of the 17 T cell receptor beta chains below, sequenced in a study of glioma-infiltrating T cells. Using RNA template, CDR3s of TCR alpha and beta were amplified with iRepertoire arm-PCR. TCRdb processed the multiplex PCR reads anew with MiXCR; each CDR3 protein has one entry. This sample has around 190,000 distinct CDR3 sequences; 32% occur once, and the top ten carry 20% to 25%. Input material: glioma tissue, nonneoplastic brain tissue, or PBMCs (not recorded which). The receptor set was obtained from a human donor with low-grade glioma or glioblastoma, undergoing nonglioma brain surgery, or in good health (not recorded which).

At least ten counts were recorded for this clonotype. This chain joins TRBV20-1 and TRBJ1-1, with D possibly being TRBD1 (6 bases). Germline V lookup: CDR1 DFQATT, CDR2 SNEGSKA (reference sequence). The CDR3 loop spans 13 amino acids. V lost 2 bases and J 1 base, leaving 8 bases between the germline ends. The chain's CDR3 is CSARIQGNTEAFF. The CDR3 coding sequence is TGCAGTGCTAGAATACAGGGGAACACTGAAGCTTTCTTT.

On this clonotype: The junction shows a germline mismatch at one end, possibly a read error. The chain employs TRBV4-2 and TRBJ2-7; D uncertain. The CDR3 has 14 amino acids. Germline CDR1 and CDR2: LGHNA and YNFKEQ. This CDR3 is CAGSQEVSSYEQYF. In nucleotides, the CDR3 is TGTGCCGGCAGCCAAGAGGTGAGCTCCTACGAGCAGTACTTC.

The chain joins TRBV6-4 to TRBJ2-1; 8 nucleotides agree with TRBD2. The V segment lost 1 base and the J segment 11 bases; nucleotides outside the gene matches: 7. Germline V lookup: CDR1 MRHNA, CDR2 SNTAGT. This CDR3 region has 14 residues. The CDR3 bases are TGTGCCAGCAGTGACTGGTCAGCGGGAGTACAGCAGTTCTTC. Protein product: CASSDWSAGVQQFF.

The rearrangement links TRBV4-1 to TRBJ2-4, with unresolved D. Germline assignment: CDR1 MGHRA and CDR2 YSYEKL. V lost 4 bases and J 0 bases, leaving 13 bases between the germline ends. The CDR3 length is 16 residues. The DNA for the CDR3 is TGCGCCAGCAGCCGACACCCTTCGACAGCCAAAAACATTCAGTACTTC. As protein: CASSRHPSTAKNIQYF.

Only a few counts were recorded for this clonotype. V gene TRBV18 combines with J gene TRBJ2-7; no firm D call. This CDR3 has 15 amino acids. Trimming pared 3 bases from V and 1 base from J, leaving 13 bases between. Germline V lookup: CDR1 KGHSH, CDR2 LQKENI. The CDR3 nucleotides are TGTGCCAGCTCACCGAGTCAGGTCTCTTCCTACGAGCAGTACTTC. It codes for CASSPSQVSSYEQYF.

This clonotype was detected ten times or more. This rearrangement joins TRBV7-9 to TRBJ1-5, with a possible D match to TRBD1 (5 bases). Trimming shortened V by 0 bases and J by 4 bases, and 7 bases separated the two germline ends. Germline V gives CDR1 SEHNR, CDR2 FQNEAQ (reference sequence). The CDR3 sequence is 14 residues long. CDR3 in DNA: TGTGCCAGCAGCTTAGCGACAGCTAATCAGCCCCAGCATTTT. It is translated as CASSLATANQPQHF.

This clonotype was counted ten times or more. This sequence joins TRBV20-1 and TRBJ2-5; D not certain. Between the trimmed V and J ends, which lost 7 bases and 2 bases, there was a span of 17 bases. The CDR3 is 14 residues long. Germline V gene sequence: CDR1 DFQATT, CDR2 SNEGSKA (reference sequence). This CDR3 reads CSVEPPGGQETQYF. The CDR3 DNA sequence: TGCAGTGTCGAACCACCGGGCGGACAAGAGACCCAGTACTTC.

This clonotype was recorded many times. The chain employs TRBV5-1 and TRBJ2-3, with D perhaps given as TRBD1 or TRBD2 (5 bases each). Between the trimmed V and J ends, which lost 4 bases and 3 bases, there was a span of 15 bases. Germline CDR1 is SGHRS and CDR2 is YFSETQ. The CDR3 runs to 15 residues. CDR3: CASSPDGTNTDTQYF. CDR3 bases: TGCGCCAGCAGCCCGGATGGGACCAATACAGATACGCAGTATTTT.

This clonotype was counted many times. This chain uses TRBV20-1 with TRBJ1-6; 8 nucleotides match TRBD1. The CDR3 is 15 amino acids. CDR1 is DFQATT, CDR2 SNEGSKA, per germline (reference sequence). Unmatched junction bases numbered 7, after V lost 2 bases and J lost 7 bases. The CDR3 DNA reads TGCAGTGCTAGAAGCCCGACAGGGGACAATTCACCCCTCCACTTT. The encoded protein is CSARSPTGDNSPLHF.

This clonotype was detected ten times or more. The rearrangement links TRBV25-1 to TRBJ1-4; 10 bases match TRBD1. The CDR3 length is 17 residues. The germline V gene encodes CDR1 MGHDK and CDR2 SYGVNS. J gave up 7 bases and V 2 bases, and 10 bases lay outside the gene matches. Here the CDR3 DNA reads TGTGCCAGCAGTGAAACATATGACAGGGGGCAATCTGAAAAACTGTTTTTT. The encoded protein is CASSETYDRGQSEKLFF. Filled out from reference TRBV25-1 and TRBJ1-4, the complete variable domain reads EADIYQTPRYLVIGTGKKITLECSQTMGHDKMYWYQQDPGMELHLIHYSYGVNSTEKGDLSSESTVSRIRTEHFPLTLESARPSHTSQYLCASSETYDRGQSEKLFFGSGTQLSVL.

This clonotype has ten or more counts. The gene calls are TRBV19 and TRBJ2-3, with D possibly being TRBD1 or TRBD2 (5 bases each). The germline gives CDR1 LNHDA, CDR2 SQIVND (reference sequence). This CDR3 has 13 residues. Trimming cost V 0 bases and J 6 bases, with 7 bases left between them. This CDR3 reads CASSIERGDTQYF. The CDR3 DNA sequence: TGTGCCAGTAGTATAGAGAGGGGTGATACGCAGTATTTT.

This clonotype was counted at least ten times. The J gene is TRBJ2-7, the V gene TRBV6-1; 10 bases match TRBD1. In germline, CDR1 is MNHNS, CDR2 SASEGT. J gave up 3 bases and V 5 bases, and 1 base lay outside the gene matches. The CDR3 has 13 amino acids. The CDR3 sequence is CASSRDRGYEQYF. The CDR3 DNA is TGTGCCAGCAGTCGGGACAGGGGCTACGAGCAGTACTTC.

This clonotype was counted at least ten times. The chain combines TRBV28 with TRBJ2-1; TRBD2 matches 8 bases. The V gene end was trimmed by 7 bases and the J gene end by 3 bases; junction bases not matched to a gene: 5. The CDR3 consists of 14 residues. The germline gives CDR1 MDHEN, CDR2 SYDVKM. CDR3 amino acids: CASTPGTSYNEQFF. The CDR3 DNA is TGTGCCAGCACCCCCGGGACTAGCTACAATGAGCAGTTCTTC.

This clonotype was recorded many times. This chain links TRBV7-2 with TRBJ2-1; 10 nucleotides align to TRBD2. CDR3 length equals 15 residues. Looked up from germline, CDR1 is SGHTA and CDR2 is FQGNSA. J lost 4 bases, V lost 3 bases, and 3 bases had no gene match. Here the CDR3 DNA reads TGTGCCAGCAGCTTCACTAGCGGGAATTACAATGAGCAGTTCTTC. Its protein product is CASSFTSGNYNEQFF.

The genes are TRBV28 and TRBJ2-7; the match to TRBD2 covers 9 bases. V lost 2 bases and J lost 1; bases outside the gene matches: 6. This CDR3 has 16 amino acids. Looked up from germline, CDR1 is MDHEN and CDR2 is SYDVKM. The CDR3 protein is CASSLPPAGGSYEQYF. DNA of the CDR3: TGTGCCAGCAGTTTACCCCCAGCGGGGGGATCCTACGAGCAGTACTTC. The entire variable domain, with the rest obtained from reference TRBV28 and TRBJ2-7, is as follows: DVKVTQSSRYLVKRTGEKVFLECVQDMDHENMFWYRQDPGLGLRLIYFSYDVKMKEKGDIPEGYSVSREKKERFSLILESASTNQTSMYLCASSLPPAGGSYEQYFGPGTRLTVT.

This clonotype showed up many times. The chain is built from TRBV27 and TRBJ2-1; no firm D call. Germline V CDR1 and CDR2: MNHEY, SMNVEV (reference sequence). Deletions cut 5 bases from V and 8 bases from J, with 7 bases between. The CDR3 spans 11 residues. CDR3 amino acids: CASSRRDEQFF. The CDR3 DNA reads as TGTGCCAGCAGTCGTAGAGATGAGCAGTTCTTC.

In this sample, this clonotype turned up a few times. V and J are TRBV4-2 and TRBJ2-5; 11 bases match TRBD2. The V and J ends lost 1 base and 1 base, in that order; junction bases with no gene match: 8. This CDR3 spans 18 amino acids. Germline CDR1 and CDR2: LGHNA and YNFKEQ. CDR3 nucleotide sequence: TGTGCCAGCAGCCAAGCAACTAGCGGGAGAGGTGCCCAAGAGACCCAGTACTTC. This encodes CASSQATSGRGAQETQYF.